The rows below give T cell receptor beta chains drawn from one sample of a study of OX40 agonist ivuxolimab in advanced cancers. Produced via immunoSEQ multiplex PCR; TCRdb's table is partial and in-frame only. The table includes tens of thousands of clones, 90% to 95% detected once. The source material was CD4+ or CD8+ T cells sorted from blood, sampled in a trial of the OX40 agonist ivuxolimab. These receptors came from an adult with an advanced solid tumor such as melanoma, head and neck, liver or kidney cancer. Both conserved end residues are part of each CDR3. A D gene is named only where the DNA matches it firmly. Size is omitted from some rows. Given values are once, few, many or a class for expanded clones.

d_call j_call v_call clone_size cdr3_nt cdr3_aa
NA TRBJ1-1 TRBV7-9 NA TGTGCCAGCAGCCTGTACGCCAGGGAGGCTTTCTTT CASSLYAREAFF
NA TRBJ2-1 TRBV6-5 once TGTGCCACGCATGGGGATCCCTACAATGAGCAGTTCTTC CATHGDPYNEQFF
NA TRBJ1-4 TRBV6-1 NA TGTGCCAGCAGTGAAGGTGGGACCTCAACTAATGAAAAACTGTTTTTT CASSEGGTSTNEKLFF
NA TRBJ2-3 TRBV19 NA TGTGCCAGTAGTCCCCGCAGGGCCGCCACAGATACGCAGTATTTT CASSPRRAATDTQYF
TRBD2 TRBJ2-3 TRBV28 NA TGTGCCAGCAGTTTGGGACTAGCGGCTAGCACAGATACGCAGTATTTT CASSLGLAASTDTQYF
NA TRBJ1-6 TRBV14 NA TGTGCCAGCAGGCCGGGGGTGGGATCACCCCTCCACTTT CASRPGVGSPLHF
TRBD1 TRBJ2-2 TRBV29-1 NA TGCAGCACGGGACAGGGAGGAAACACCGGGGAGCTGTTTTTT CSTGQGGNTGELFF
TRBD2 TRBJ2-1 TRBV27 once TGTGCCAGCAGTGAGGGACTAGCGGGAGGTTCCAGCTCCTACAATGAGCAGTTCTTC CASSEGLAGGSSSYNEQFF
NA TRBJ1-6 TRBV7-2 NA TGTGCCAGCAGCCGCGCGAACAACTATAATTCACCCCTCCACTTT CASSRANNYNSPLHF
TRBD2 TRBJ2-7 TRBV5-1 NA TGCGCCAGCAGCTTTGCGGGAGGAGTCGAGCAGTACTTC CASSFAGGVEQYF
NA TRBJ2-1 TRBV10-1 NA TGCGCCAGCAGTGAACCCGGGATAGTCACTGAGCAGTTCTTC CASSEPGIVTEQFF
TRBD1 TRBJ2-5 TRBV7-2 NA TGTGCCAGCAGCCAGGAATTAGGACAGGCTCAAGAGACCCAGTACTTC CASSQELGQAQETQYF
TRBD1 TRBJ1-6 TRBV4-2 NA TGTGCCAGCAGCCATGGGACAGCGAATTCACCCCTCCACTTT CASSHGTANSPLHF
NA TRBJ2-2 TRBV4-2 NA TGTGCCAGCAGCCCCATACTTAAAACCCGGGCCTACGGGACCGGGGAGCTGTTTTTT CASSPILKTRAYGTGELFF
NA TRBJ1-1 TRBV5-4 NA TGTGCCAGCAGCTTTCTCCAAACGGCTTTCTTT CASSFLQTAFF
NA TRBJ1-4 TRBV4-2 once TGTGCCAGCAGCCAAGATGGACGGGTGAATGAAAAACTGTTTTTT CASSQDGRVNEKLFF
NA TRBJ1-1 TRBV14 NA TGTGCCAGCAGCCACGGTCAGCGCACTATTAACACTGAAGCTTTCTTT CASSHGQRTINTEAFF
NA TRBJ2-3 TRBV14 NA TGTGCCAGCAGCCCTCGGACTCCTCCGGATACGCAGTATTTT CASSPRTPPDTQYF
NA TRBJ2-7 TRBV9 NA TGTGCCAGCAGCGTAGCTACCGGGACTGCGTACGAGCAGTACTTC CASSVATGTAYEQYF
TRBD1 TRBJ2-7 TRBV6-6 NA TGTGCCAGCAGTCTATTTCCGGGACAGGCATACGAGCAGTACTTC CASSLFPGQAYEQYF
TRBD1 TRBJ1-2 TRBV10-3 NA TGTGCCATCAGTGAGTCGGGGGGGACAGGATTTTATGGCTACACCTTC CAISESGGTGFYGYTF
NA TRBJ2-4 TRBV11-2 NA TGTGCCAGCAGCTTACATAACATTCAGTACTTC CASSLHNIQYF
NA TRBJ1-3 TRBV5-1 NA TGCGCCAGCCGGCAGGACTCTCCCAGAAACACCATATATTTT CASRQDSPRNTIYF
NA TRBJ2-1 TRBV27 NA TGTGCCAGCAGCTCCGGGGGCTACAATGAGCAGTTCTTC CASSSGGYNEQFF
NA TRBJ2-7 TRBV6-5 NA TGTGCCAGCAGTTACCGGGCCACATCGGGAGAGCAGTACTTC CASSYRATSGEQYF
TRBD2 TRBJ2-1 TRBV5-1 NA TGCGCCAGCAGCCCGAGGGGACTAGACAATGAGCAGTTCTTC CASSPRGLDNEQFF
NA TRBJ1-2 TRBV6-4 NA TGTGCCAGCAGACCCGACGGAGTAAGTGGCTACACCTTC CASRPDGVSGYTF
NA TRBJ1-6 TRBV7-3 NA TGTGCCAGCAGCTTAACGGCAGGGGTGAGGTCACCCCTCCACTTT CASSLTAGVRSPLHF
TRBD1 TRBJ2-5 TRBV18 NA TGTGCCAGCTCTCCAAGGACGCAGGGGGCAGGAGAGACCCAGTACTTC CASSPRTQGAGETQYF
NA TRBJ1-1 TRBV4-1 once TGCGCCAGCAGCCGCTCCGGGGGGGCCGACACTGAAGCTTTCTTT CASSRSGGADTEAFF